The 30 T cell receptor beta chains in this list originate from one sample, sequenced in a study of T cell responses to AZD1222 COVID-19 vaccine. The assay was immunoSEQ multiplex PCR, and TCRdb's table has in-frame clones only and misses some. The repertoire includes some 98,000 clones, nearly 90% of them detected once, and 13% sits in the top ten. Specimen: peripheral blood, collected on day 0 of AZD1222 vaccination. These TCRs come from an adult in good health.

V usage is TRBV5-1 and J usage is TRBJ2-1; 10 nucleotides match TRBD2. There are 16 residues in the CDR3. J gave up 7 bases and V 1 base, and 8 bases lay outside the gene matches. Germline lookup yields CDR1 SGHRS and CDR2 YFSETQ. CDR3 protein: CASSLTAGGPGNEQFF. CDR3 bases: TGCGCCAGCAGCTTGACAGCGGGGGGGCCAGGGAATGAGCAGTTCTTC.

This clone has only one observation. The V and J genes are TRBV4-1 and TRBJ2-7, with a weak D call TRBD2 (5 bases). This CDR3 spans 15 amino acids. Germline CDR1 is MGHRA and CDR2 is YSYEKL. With 2 bases removed from V and 0 bases from J, the gap between germline ends came to 11 bases. The CDR3 DNA reads as TGCGCCAGCAGCCAAACTCCGGGGAGCTCCTACGAGCAGTACTTC. Amino acids: CASSQTPGSSYEQYF.

This clone was counted between two and nine times. This chain connects TRBV11-3 to TRBJ1-1; 8 bases match TRBD1. Germline V gene sequence: CDR1 SGHNT, CDR2 YENEEA. The CDR3 loop spans 15 amino acids. Trimming at V came to 5 bases and at J to 10 bases, leaving 15 bases not matched to a gene. The CDR3 region has the DNA TGTGCCAGCAGCGCTTATCCGCAGGGGGCAGGAGGAGCTTTCTTT. The encoded protein is CASSAYPQGAGGAFF. Full variable domain (missing parts from reference TRBV11-3 and TRBJ1-1): EAGVVQSPRYKIIEKKQPVAFWCNPISGHNTLYWYLQNLGQGPELLIRYENEEAVDDSQLPKDRFSAERLKGVDSTLKIQPAELGDSAVYLCASSAYPQGAGGAFFGQGTRLTVV.

Note on this clone: Mismatch with germline at one junction end may stem from a read error. V usage is TRBV5-3 and J usage is TRBJ2-3; D is possibly TRBD1 or TRBD2 (5 bases each). TRBV5-3 is placed among ORFs of uncertain function. CDR3 length: 15 residues. The chain's CDR3 is CAGRAEDSKTDTQYF. The CDR3 nucleotides are TGTGCCGGAAGAGCGGAAGACAGCAAAACAGATACGCAGTATTTT.

This sequence joins TRBV9 and TRBJ2-3; TRBD2 matches at 12 bases. The V and J ends lost 3 bases and 0 bases, in that order; junction bases with no gene match: 2. Germline V lookup: CDR1 SGDLS, CDR2 YYNGEE. The CDR3 covers 16 residues. CDR3 sequence (DNA): TGTGCCAGCAGCGGGACTAGCGGGGCCAGCACAGATACGCAGTATTTT. As protein: CASSGTSGASTDTQYF.

Notes on this clone: The sample contains more than one DNA sequence encoding this CDR3. This sequence joins TRBV5-1 and TRBJ2-2; possible D gene TRBD1, 6 bases. Germline V gene lookup returns CDR1 SGHRS and CDR2 YFSETQ. Deletions cut 1 base from V and 2 bases from J, with 9 bases between. CDR3 length equals 15 residues. CDR3 sequence (DNA): TGCGCCAGCAGCTTGACAGGGAAAAACACCGGGGAGCTGTTTTTT. It is translated as CASSLTGKNTGELFF.

V is TRBV7-3 and J is TRBJ2-7; tentatively, D is TRBD2 (6 bases). Germline CDR1 and CDR2: SGHTA and FQGTGA. This CDR3 has 15 amino acids. Trimming shortened V by 5 bases and J by 5 bases, and 19 bases separated the two germline ends. This CDR3 is CASSPGTSSSNEQYF. DNA for the CDR3: TGTGCCAGCAGCCCTGGGACTTCCTCATCCAACGAGCAGTACTTC.

The rearrangement uses TRBV5-1 and TRBJ2-7, with a tentative D call TRBD1 (6 bases). The CDR3 extends over 14 amino acids. Trimming removed 2 bases from V and 6 bases from J, with 15 bases in between. From germline, CDR1 is SGHRS and CDR2 YFSETQ. CDR3 sequence (DNA): TGCGCCAGCAGCTTAGGGGGTTTAGGGGTCGAGCAGTACTTC. Amino acids: CASSLGGLGVEQYF. Using reference TRBV5-1 and TRBJ2-7 for the parts outside the CDR3, the full variable domain is KAGVTQTPRYLIKTRGQQVTLSCSPISGHRSVSWYQQTPGQGLQFLFEYFSETQRNKGNFPGRFSGRQFSNSRSEMNVSTLELGDSALYLCASSLGGLGVEQYFGPGTRLTVT.

The rearrangement joins TRBV9 to TRBJ1-4; tentatively, D is TRBD1 (5 bases). Germline CDR1 reads SGDLS; CDR2 reads YYNGEE. The CDR3 runs 16 residues. The germline V and J ends were trimmed by 4 bases and 0 bases, with 13 bases remaining between them. The CDR3 DNA reads TGTGCCAGCAGCTTATCACTGGGGGCAACTAATGAAAAACTGTTTTTT. Translating gives CASSLSLGATNEKLFF.

V usage is TRBV9 and J usage is TRBJ1-2; no firm D call. This CDR3 is built from 15 residues. Germline V gene data show CDR1 as SGDLS and CDR2 as YYNGEE. V was shortened by 4 bases and J by 2 bases, with 15 bases between the two germline ends. This CDR3 reads CASSPRIGGNYGYTF. The CDR3 DNA follows: TGTGCCAGCAGCCCTCGTATAGGTGGCAACTATGGCTACACCTTC.

V gene TRBV5-1 combines with J gene TRBJ1-1; D gene unclear. CDR1 is SGHRS, CDR2 YFSETQ, per germline. CDR3 length equals 15 residues. Trimming removed 0 bases at V and 4 bases at J, with 13 bases between. CDR3 DNA sequence: TGCGCCAGCAGCTTGGCCGTGGGTTTTGGCACTGAAGCTTTCTTT. It translates to CASSLAVGFGTEAFF.

The rearrangement joins TRBV13 to TRBJ1-2; D might be TRBD1 (6 bases). Germline assignment: CDR1 PRHDT and CDR2 FYEKMQ (reference sequence). The CDR3 is made up of 17 amino acids. The V end was cut by 5 bases, the J end by 0 bases, with 19 bases between. In nucleotides, the CDR3 is TGTGCCAGCAGCCCCTCCGGGGGGGGCCTTTCTAACTATGGCTACACCTTC. Translated, it gives CASSPSGGGLSNYGYTF.

The V and J genes are TRBV10-1 and TRBJ1-6, with D possibly matching TRBD1 (5 bases). The CDR3 length is 15 residues. Deletions cut 4 bases from V and 0 bases from J, with 7 bases between. Germline CDR1 WNHNN, CDR2 SYGVQD (reference sequence). The CDR3 here is CASSGGSSYNSPLHF. As DNA, the CDR3 is TGCGCCAGCAGTGGGGGCAGCTCCTATAATTCACCCCTCCACTTT.

The chain has TRBV7-9 and TRBJ1-2, with D maybe TRBD1 (6 bases). The CDR3 spans 13 residues. The V end was cut by 3 bases, the J end by 6 bases, with 11 bases between. Germline V CDR1 and CDR2: SEHNR, FQNEAQ (reference sequence). CDR3 DNA: TGTGCCAGCAGCTTTGGGGGGCGCGATGGCTACACCTTC. This sequence encodes CASSFGGRDGYTF.

J is TRBJ2-1 and V is TRBV15, with D unclear. V dropped 11 bases and J dropped 0 bases, with 11 bases sitting between them. CDR1 and CDR2 from the germline V gene are LNHNV and YYDKDF (reference sequence). This CDR3 is built from 13 residues. DNA for the CDR3: TGTGCCGGTTCATTCGGCTCCTACAATGAGCAGTTCTTC. Amino acids: CAGSFGSYNEQFF.

This clone came up a few times. The chain employs TRBV3-1 (or the pseudogene TRBV3-2) and TRBJ2-1, with D possibly matching TRBD2 (7 bases). Germline V gives CDR1 LGHDT, CDR2 YNNKEL (reference sequence). The V end was cut by 6 bases, the J end by 6 bases, with 18 bases between. The CDR3 contains 15 residues. The CDR3 protein is CASSKGGALVNEQFF. As DNA, the CDR3 is TGTGCCAGCAGTAAGGGGGGGGCCTTGGTCAATGAGCAGTTCTTC.

J is TRBJ1-6 and V is TRBV6-2 or TRBV6-3; 8 bases line up with TRBD1. The V gene's germline CDR1 is MNHEY and CDR2 SVGEGT. This CDR3 spans 15 amino acids. The V segment lost 4 bases and the J segment 6 bases; nucleotides outside the gene matches: 5. CDR3 coding DNA: TGTGCCAGCAGTTGGGGACAGGCCTCTAATTCACCCCTCCACTTT. Translated: CASSWGQASNSPLHF.

The J gene is TRBJ1-2, the V gene TRBV5-4; a possible D gene is TRBD1 (5 bases). The V and J ends lost 4 bases and 1 base respectively, with 11 bases between them. From germline, CDR1 is SGHNT and CDR2 YYREEE (reference sequence). The CDR3 is made up of 14 amino acids. For the CDR3, the DNA is TGTGCCAGCAGCGGATATCAGGGTAACTATGGCTACACCTTC. This encodes CASSGYQGNYGYTF.

The V call is TRBV5-6, the J call TRBJ1-2, with D hard to call. The V gene lost 1 base and the J gene lost 3 bases, with 4 bases spanning the gap. This CDR3 spans 12 amino acids. Germline loops: CDR1 SGHDT, CDR2 YYEEEE. The CDR3 protein is CASSLYDYGYTF. The CDR3 DNA follows: TGTGCCAGCAGCTTGTACGACTATGGCTACACCTTC.

This clone was recorded only once. The V and J genes are TRBV24-1 and TRBJ1-5; D is ambiguous. The CDR3 has 13 residues. Trimming took 3 bases from V and 5 from J, leaving 7 bases between them. CDR1 is KGHDR and CDR2 is SFDVKD in the germline V gene. CDR3 bases: TGTGCCACCAGTGATCGGGGTGATCAGCCCCAGCATTTT. Encoded protein: CATSDRGDQPQHF.

V usage is TRBV27 and J usage is TRBJ1-5; D is perhaps TRBD1 (6 bases). This CDR3 is 15 amino acids long. The germline V and J ends were trimmed by 5 bases and 1 base, with 12 bases remaining between them. From germline, CDR1 is MNHEY and CDR2 SMNVEV (reference sequence). The CDR3 sequence: CASSPIDRSNQPQHF. CDR3 nucleotides: TGTGCCAGCAGTCCCATCGACAGGAGCAATCAGCCCCAGCATTTT.

This clone was found once. Here the CDR3 reads CASSYVGATQHF. Here the CDR3 DNA reads TGTGCCAGCAGTTACGTCGGGGCGACCCAGCATTTT. V is TRBV6-2 or TRBV6-3 and J is TRBJ1-5; TRBD1 might be the D (5 bases). V lost 2 bases to trimming and J lost 11 bases, with 10 bases between them. The CDR3 contains 12 residues. Per the germline V gene, CDR1 is MNHEY and CDR2 is SVGEGT.

V usage is TRBV6-2 or TRBV6-3 and J usage is TRBJ1-5; D possibly corresponds to TRBD1 (6 bases). V lost 5 bases to trimming and J lost 5 bases, with 19 bases between them. Germline loops: CDR1 MNHEY, CDR2 SVGEGT. There are 16 residues in the CDR3. The DNA for the CDR3 is TGTGCCAGCAGTACCCTTCTAGGGGGGGCCCATCAGCCCCAGCATTTT. Encoded protein: CASSTLLGGAHQPQHF.

The rearrangement joins TRBV20-1 to TRBJ2-1, with D possibly TRBD1 on 5 matching bases. V lost 6 bases to trimming and J lost 8 bases, with 11 bases between them. CDR1 and CDR2 (germline): DFQATT, SNEGSKA (reference sequence). The CDR3 loop spans 11 amino acids. Here the CDR3 reads CSANRIHEQFF. DNA for the CDR3: TGCAGTGCGAACAGGATACATGAGCAGTTCTTC.

V is TRBV6-1 and J is TRBJ2-7; 8 positions agree with TRBD1. This CDR3 spans 16 amino acids. Per germline, CDR1 MNHNS and CDR2 SASEGT. V was clipped by 3 bases and J by 4 bases; unmatched bases: 11. The CDR3 DNA reads TGTGCCAGCAGTGACCAGGGGGCGATAAAGGGATACGAGCAGTACTTC. Its protein is CASSDQGAIKGYEQYF.

The CDR3 nucleotides read TGTGCCAGCAGCAAGCCGGGAGCCTCCCAAGAGACCCAGTACTTC. Translation: CASSKPGASQETQYF. V is TRBV7-2 and J is TRBJ2-5, with a possible D match to TRBD2 (6 bases). This CDR3 contains 15 residues. Deletions cut 5 bases from V and 1 base from J, with 14 bases between. Germline values: CDR1 SGHTA, CDR2 FQGNSA.

The chain combines TRBV7-2 with TRBJ2-5, with D possibly TRBD1 on 6 matching bases. The V gene's germline CDR1 is SGHTA and CDR2 FQGNSA. The CDR3 is made up of 13 amino acids. Trimming removed 11 bases from V and 8 bases from J, with 21 bases in between. The CDR3 nucleotides are TGTGCCGCGGCAGAAGCGGCACAGGGCACCCAGTACTTC. Protein product: CAAAEAAQGTQYF.

The sample holds a few counts of this clone. The genes are TRBV11-2 and TRBJ2-2, with D perhaps given as TRBD1 or TRBD2 (5 bases each). The ends were cut back, 3 bases at V and 2 bases at J, with 19 bases in the middle. CDR3 length equals 18 residues. CDR1 and CDR2 (germline): SGHAT, FQNNGV. This CDR3 reads CASSLIGAGTPNTGELFF. The CDR3 coding sequence is TGTGCCAGCAGCTTGATTGGGGCCGGGACGCCAAACACCGGGGAGCTGTTTTTT.

On this clone: An end of the junction does not agree with germline; a read error may underlie this. This chain connects TRBV12-3 or TRBV12-4 to TRBJ2-7; maybe TRBD1 (6 bases). CDR3 size: 12 residues. CDR3 residues: CASSLHQQGPTF. The CDR3 nucleotides are TGTGCCAGCAGTTTACACCAACAGGGACCCACCTTC.

The CDR3 DNA reads TGTGCCTGGAGTGTACGAGGGGGAGCTGAAGCTTTCTTT. It specifies CAWSVRGGAEAFF. The chain carries TRBV30 and TRBJ1-1, with D perhaps matching TRBD1 (6 bases). The CDR3 spans 13 residues. The germline V gene encodes CDR1 GTSNPN and CDR2 SVGIG (reference sequence). Trimming left V 0 bases short and J 6 bases short, with 11 bases between.